This TCR beta chain was captured by sequencing in a study of cytomegalovirus exposure and HLA in healthy donors (dated by TCRdb to about 2017). In the study overall: An earlier analysis of 587 of the donors reported 276 Gb of sequence data and 95 million to 120 million unique TCR beta sequences obtained from some 170 million T cells. In a later genetic analysis, genome-wide SNP genotypes for about three fifths of the roughly 670 donors were used, and that subset was treated as a discovery cohort. A later analysis re-analyzed previously published TCR beta repertoires from 666 donors and added high-resolution HLA genotyping to study TCR occurrence patterns. Of the 300 to 400 genotyped donors, approximately 83% fell in the genetic ancestry cluster associated with self-reported Caucasian donors. In the later analysis, no new phenotypic data were used to find candidate immune exposures; instead, reliance was placed on TCR beta sequences and their occurrence across donors. Class I and class II HLA loci were covered by the typing at four-digit resolution. An earlier analysis of 587 of the donors used high-throughput TCR beta sequencing to judge whether each TCR beta V gene segment behaved as functional or pseudogenic. Across approximately 420 genotyped donors of the cohort, an average of approximately 240,000 unique TCR beta nucleotide sequences per donor were sequenced, and approximately 17% of those sequences were non-productive. A separate validation cohort of 100 to 150 different subjects was used in addition to the roughly 670-subject first cohort. The aim of the study was to test whether cataloging public T cell receptors could identify signatures of past pathogen exposure. Using immunosequencing, the study profiled T cell repertoires from 666 subjects and related those repertoires to cytomegalovirus serostatus. The number of donors typed differed by locus, with about 620-630 for A, B, C, DRB1 and DQB1, 522 for DQA1, 600 to 610 for DPA1, and some 450 for DPB1. Four or five DR-DQ haplotypes were handled as single units for association and clustering, since linkage in the cohort was strong. The study combined high-throughput TCR immunosequencing, statistical association of individual TCRs with disease status, and machine learning to predict cytomegalovirus infection status. Roughly 300 gigabases of sequencing data and 78 million or so unique TCR sequences were included in an early release covering around 600 HLA-typed donors. Donor age, sex, ethnicity and CMV serostatus were compiled alongside the repertoire data. Every discovery cohort repertoire had been produced on one sequencing platform.

The cohort consisted of 670 or so healthy bone marrow donors. All cohort members were sampled while nominally healthy, although unrecorded immune exposures were likely present. The donor was CMV seronegative and was included in the group of about 400 seronegative cohort members. Each donor provided a peripheral blood sample, and peripheral blood mononuclear cells were used for TCR beta sequencing. Genomic DNA was extracted from the blood cell samples with the Qiagen DNeasy Blood Extraction Kit. For CDR1 and CDR2, the germline V gene lists SQVTM and ANQGSEA. The CDR3 runs 11 amino acids, cysteine and phenylalanine included. The only DNA kept is the CDR3, 33 bases in frame from the first base. V sheds 5 bases and J sheds 2 bases, leaving 7 bases between their ends. Library creation used the immunoSEQ multiplex PCR assay. A mixture of 60 forward primers for TCR Vbeta segments and 13 reverse primers for TCR Jbeta segments was used in the multiplex PCR. The CDR3 region of rearranged TCR beta genes was amplified from genomic DNA with a multiplex PCR assay. Amplified TCR beta libraries were sequenced as 87-base-pair reads on the Illumina HiSeq System. Turning to the authors' computational methods: A later analysis counted about 80 million unique TCR beta chains across the 640 or so repertoires, and some 11 million of these chains were shared by at least two donors. A nearest-neighbor algorithm error-corrected the raw reads and collapsed the reads into unique sequences, merging closely related sequences to remove PCR and sequencing errors. CDR3 sequences were aligned to IMGT reference sequences to assign V, D and J gene segments. Each retained sequence needed at least a six-nucleotide match to both a V gene segment and a J gene segment. Rearrangements were classified as productive when the CDR3 lacked stop codons and remained in frame with V and J, and all other rearrangements were classified as non-productive. CDR3 was defined according to IMGT convention as the region running from the second conserved V-encoded cysteine to the conserved J-encoded phenylalanine. The earlier analysis of 450 to 750 of the donors excluded any sequence lacking an unambiguous match to a single V gene segment. An earlier analysis of roughly 590 of the donors called V segments functional above 56.7% productive rearrangements and segregating when the between-donor standard deviation exceeded 5%. To diagnose cytomegalovirus status from the catalog of TCR beta chain sequences, a statistical classification framework was built. In a later analysis, TCR nucleotide sequences were compared against IMGT/GENE-DB human TR gene sequences so that V and J genes could be assigned. In a later analysis, CDR3 sequences and most-parsimonious VDJ recombination scenarios were assigned using the TCRdist pipeline. In a later analysis, each TCR beta chain was defined by its CDR3 amino acid sequence together with its V-gene family, and reads lacking a unique V-gene family were excluded. A later analysis removed 550 to 700 highly shared, low-generation-probability nucleotide sequences to deal with suspected cross-contamination and a sequencing artifact. For each public chain, a later analysis derived a clonal expansion index from normalized ranks of inferred template counts within each repertoire. In a later analysis, generation probabilities were computed with a VDJ recombination model fitted to out-of-frame rearrangements, and the resulting probabilities were checked against IGoR. Hypergeometric tests were used in a later analysis to score TCR-TCR, TCR-HLA and TCR-CMV co-occurrence, with a repertoire-size bias correction applied to the TCR pairs. In a later analysis, false discovery rates were estimated by permuting HLA or CMV assignments 20 times. In a later analysis, co-occurring TCRs were grouped with DBSCAN, and TCRdist sequence similarity was added when clustering was performed within HLA-allele-positive subsets. Repertoires with fewer than 30,000 or more than 120,000 public chains were left out of co-occurrence clustering, as were five repertoires with anomalous nucleotide sharing. TCRdb carries this immuneACCESS record with in-frame sequences only. Its versions omit some clonotypes, under half of them owing to an unresolved V gene in the studies checked, with the rest unexplained. V and J calls and clone size come straight from that table; D and trimming were deduced from the DNA. Across this sample there are roughly 86,000 clones, with about 79% seen only once. About 6.4% of the sample rests with the top ten.

Study-wide conclusions, independent of this receptor: A further reported finding was that TCR beta sequences accurately predicted the HLA-A and HLA-B alleles for most subjects in the first cohort. Broadly in line with IMGT annotations, most TCR beta V segments showed up in productive rearrangements about 90% or about 30% of the time in an earlier analysis of about 500 of the donors. The study gave a list of about 170 TCR beta chains associated with cytomegalovirus. Because HLA typing was missing for some donors at each locus, association tests included only the typed subset. A later analysis associated 15,000 to 20,000 TCR beta sequences with specific HLA alleles at a false discovery rate of 0.05. The classifier was reported to diagnose cytomegalovirus status with high specificity and sensitivity in both the original and validation cohorts. Correlated functional status among segregating V segments might reflect linkage disequilibrium, but an unknown experimental factor could not be ruled out. The 87-base-pair reads could not distinguish some IMGT-functional V segments, including TRBV6-2 and TRBV6-3, so those segments were excluded. In a later analysis, HLA-associated TCR beta chains were found to be more clonally expanded and to have lower generation probabilities than equally common non-associated chains. In a later analysis, several top co-occurrence clusters were reported to appear linked to parvovirus B19, influenza, CMV and Epstein-Barr virus. Most TCR sequences were seen in very few donors, while some public TCRs were found in many individuals. In this cohort, only TCR beta chains were sequenced, and detectable features were limited by the absence of alpha or paired-chain data. In vitro tests confirmed that a few of the cytomegalovirus-associated TCR beta chains recognize cytomegalovirus antigens. CMV serostatus was the only immune exposure information available for the cohort. Assigning TCR associations to individual alleles was difficult when HLA alleles, especially DR and DQ, strongly co-occurred. Sequencing depth was assumed to be roughly uniform across donors in the presence/absence analyses, though that assumption may not hold. A later genetic analysis associated a missense DCLRE1C variant with V-gene and J-gene trimming of TCR beta chains, and an independent cohort replicated the association. A later analysis found that most CMV-associated TCR beta chains appeared HLA-restricted, with HLA associations seemingly driven largely by CMV exposure. It was suggested by the authors that the approach could potentially be generalized to other disease states and immunological phenotypes. A later genetic analysis reported fewer N-insertions in productive TCRs among donors in an Asian-associated ancestry cluster than the roughly 640-donor mean. Because counts were too low, 15 to 20 rarely observed V segments, including chromosome 9 orphons, were excluded from the earlier analysis of about 500 of the donors. According to a later analysis, TCR association rates differed among HLA loci, with DRB1 alleles showing the most associated TCRs and HLA-C alleles showing the fewest. A cluster of highly shared sequence variants was judged likely to be a technical artifact of the sequencing pipeline.

As regards this clone: The clone's antigen remains unknown. No much larger clone exists at a distance of one base, and base qualities are not known.

This receptor chain uses TRBV29-1 and TRBJ2-7; the D gene cannot be named for sure. This TCR was recovered from a female donor in good health and CMV-seronegative. Sequenced sample: PBMCs. The DNA sequence follows: TGCAGCGTTTCTGGGCCCTACGAGCAGTACTTC. The resulting protein is CSVSGPYEQYF.